These 2 T cell receptor beta chains were all obtained from the same sample, sequenced in a study of blood T cells in healthy people across ages. For the second PCR, which ran for about 7 to 11 cycles, a sample-barcoded 5' primer and a J-beta primer mix were used. TCRdb re-called the 5' RACE reads with MiXCR, one entry per CDR3 protein. Counted here are 450,000 to 600,000 distinct CDR3 sequences, 25% to 35% occurring once; the ten biggest clones make up under 4.5%. The same data also went into a second study, on T cells of mothers and their children.

Sequenced sample: blood. These receptors came from a boy between 2 and 15 years old in good health.

In its sample, this clonotype was seen a few times. This sequence joins TRBV7-2 and TRBJ2-1; 9 bases are shared with TRBD2. The CDR3 contains 14 residues. Trimming cost V 7 bases and J 5 bases; bases outside gene matches: 6. Germline CDR1 is SGHTA and CDR2 is FQGNSA. The CDR3 bases are TGTGCCAGCACCCGGACTAGCGATAACAATGAGCAGTTCTTC. Translated: CASTRTSDNNEQFF.

The chain couples TRBV20-1 to TRBJ2-5; tentative D call: TRBD2 (7 bases). V shed 5 bases and J shed 5 bases, with 18 bases lying between them. Looked up from germline, CDR1 is DFQATT and CDR2 is SNEGSKA (reference sequence). This CDR3 has 14 residues. DNA for the CDR3: TGCAGTGCTCCAGGTCGGGGGGCTCGGGAGACCCAGTACTTC. Encoded protein: CSAPGRGARETQYF.